This T cell receptor (beta chain) was documented in a study of cytomegalovirus exposure and HLA in healthy donors (dated by TCRdb to 2015 to 2018). Study-wide context: An earlier analysis of approximately 550 of the donors reported 250 to 350 Gb of sequence data and some 120 million unique TCR beta sequences from about 180 million T cells. The study aimed to test whether cataloging public T cell receptors could reveal signatures of past pathogen exposure. High-throughput TCR immunosequencing, statistical association of individual TCRs with disease status, and machine learning were combined to predict cytomegalovirus infection status. Among the 398 genotyped donors, 81% belonged to the genetic ancestry cluster associated with self-reported Caucasian donors. Across approximately 420 genotyped donors of the cohort, an average of approximately 240,000 unique TCR beta nucleotide sequences per donor were sequenced, and approximately 17% of those sequences were non-productive. Because of strong linkage in the cohort, 4 to 6 DR-DQ haplotypes were treated as single units for association and clustering. To decide whether each TCR beta V gene segment behaved as functional or pseudogenic, an earlier analysis of approximately 600 of the donors relied on high-throughput TCR beta sequencing. The number of typed donors differed by locus: 629-630 for A, B, C, DRB1 and DQB1; approximately 530 for DQA1; around 580 for DPA1; and 400 to 480 for DPB1. Donor age, sex, ethnicity and CMV serostatus were collected together with the repertoire data. Every repertoire in the discovery cohort had been generated on one and the same sequencing platform. In a later analysis, previously published TCR beta repertoires from fewer than 750 donors were re-analyzed and high-resolution HLA genotyping was added so that TCR occurrence patterns could be studied. Using immunosequencing, the study profiled T cell repertoires from around 680 subjects and related those repertoires to cytomegalovirus serostatus. In a later genetic analysis, genome-wide SNP genotypes for about three fifths of the roughly 670 donors were used, and that subset was treated as a discovery cohort. A separate validation cohort of over a hundred different subjects was used in addition to the 666-subject first cohort. Rather than drawing on any new phenotypic data, the later analysis identified candidate immune exposures from TCR beta sequences and the way those sequences occurred across donors. Approximately 310 gigabases of sequencing data and tens of millions of unique TCR sequences were included in an early release covering 550 to 650 HLA-typed donors. HLA typing covered class I and class II loci at four-digit resolution.

To note about this clone: Its antigen specificity is not known. Qualities for individual bases were not recorded, and no much larger clone is one base off.

The CDR3, cysteine through phenylalanine, is 14 amino acids long. Only CDR3 DNA remains: 42 bases, in frame from the first base. The germline ends are 10 bases apart after V is trimmed by 4 bases and J by 1 base. From the germline V gene (reference sequence), CDR1 is LNHDA and CDR2 is SQIVND. Library generation was performed with the immunoSEQ multiplex PCR assay. For the multiplex PCR, a mixture combining 60 forward primers for TCR Vbeta segments and 13 reverse primers for TCR Jbeta segments was used. The CDR3 region of rearranged TCR beta genes was amplified from genomic DNA with a multiplex PCR assay. On the Illumina HiSeq System, the amplified TCR beta libraries were sequenced as 87-base-pair reads. Turning to the authors' computational methods: In a later analysis, approximately 74 million unique TCR beta chains were counted across the roughly 670 repertoires, and about 9.9 million of these chains were shared by at least two donors. Raw reads were error-corrected and collapsed into unique sequences with a nearest-neighbor algorithm that merged closely related sequences to remove PCR and sequencing errors. CDR3 sequences were aligned to IMGT reference sequences to assign V, D and J gene segments. For a sequence to be retained, a match of at least six nucleotides to both a V gene segment and a J gene segment was required. Rearrangements were called productive when the CDR3 lacked stop codons and stayed in frame with V and J; all others were non-productive. CDR3 was defined according to IMGT convention as the region running from the second conserved V-encoded cysteine to the conserved J-encoded phenylalanine. In an earlier analysis of some 550 of the donors, sequences lacking an unambiguous match to a single V gene segment were excluded. In an earlier analysis of 500 to 750 of the donors, V segments were called functional above 56.7% productive rearrangements and were called segregating when the between-donor standard deviation exceeded 5%. To diagnose cytomegalovirus status from the catalog of TCR beta chain sequences, a statistical classification framework was built. V and J gene assignment, in a later analysis, came from comparing TCR nucleotide sequences with IMGT/GENE-DB human TR gene sequences. A later analysis assigned CDR3 sequences and most-parsimonious VDJ recombination scenarios with the TCRdist pipeline. In a later analysis, each TCR beta chain was defined by its CDR3 amino acid sequence together with its V-gene family, and reads without a unique V-gene family were excluded. As a way to deal with suspected cross-contamination and a sequencing artifact, a later analysis dropped 592 nucleotide sequences that were highly shared and had low generation probability. For each public chain, a later analysis derived a clonal expansion index from normalized ranks of inferred template counts within each repertoire. A later analysis computed generation probabilities with a VDJ recombination model fitted to out-of-frame rearrangements, and checked the results against IGoR. In a later analysis, hypergeometric tests were used to score TCR-TCR, TCR-HLA and TCR-CMV co-occurrence, with a repertoire-size bias correction applied to TCR pairs. To estimate false discovery rates, a later analysis permuted the HLA or CMV assignments 20 times. In a later analysis, co-occurring TCRs were grouped using DBSCAN, and TCRdist sequence similarity was added for clustering within HLA-allele-positive subsets. For co-occurrence clustering, repertoires with fewer than 30,000 or more than 120,000 public chains were excluded, along with a handful of repertoires with anomalous nucleotide sharing. TCRdb obtained this table from immuneACCESS and retained in-frame rearrangements with V and J assigned. These tables miss some clones; where compared with another copy, unresolved V genes account for less than half of the shortfall, and the remainder is unexplained. That table supplies the V and J calls and clone size; D and trimming were determined from the DNA. The sample yields some 120,000 clones; about 70% were counted once. In total, the top ten clones hold 2% to 2.5% of the sample.

General study outcomes and caveats: The presence/absence analyses assumed that sequencing depth was roughly uniform across donors, and that assumption may not be true. According to a later analysis, TCR association rates differed among HLA loci, with DRB1 alleles showing the most associated TCRs and HLA-C alleles showing the fewest. In a later analysis, HLA-associated TCR beta chains were found to be more clonally expanded and to have lower generation probabilities than equally common non-associated chains. Most TCR sequences were observed very rarely across donors, whereas some public TCRs were present in many individuals. According to the authors, the approach could potentially be generalized to other disease states and immunological phenotypes. Some IMGT-functional V segments, including TRBV6-2 and TRBV6-3, could not be distinguished by the 87-base-pair reads and were therefore excluded. Assigning TCR associations to individual alleles was difficult when HLA alleles, especially DR and DQ, strongly co-occurred. Because counts were too low, seventeen rarely observed V segments, including chromosome 9 orphons, were left out of the earlier analysis of some 600 of the donors. An association between a missense DCLRE1C variant and V-gene and J-gene trimming of TCR beta chains was found in a later genetic analysis and replicated in an independent cohort. Only TCR beta chains were sequenced in this cohort, and the absence of alpha or paired-chain data limited detectable features. In a later analysis, some 18,000 TCR beta sequences were associated with specific HLA alleles at a false discovery rate of 0.05. A later analysis reported that several top co-occurrence clusters appeared linked to parvovirus B19, influenza, CMV and Epstein-Barr virus. Compared with the 666-donor mean, donors in an Asian-associated ancestry cluster had fewer N-insertions in productive TCRs, according to a later genetic analysis. Correlated functional status among segregating V segments might reflect linkage disequilibrium, but an unknown experimental factor could not be ruled out. A total of 150 or so TCR beta chains were listed by the study as associated with cytomegalovirus. An earlier analysis of some 560 of the donors showed that most TCR beta V segments appeared in productive rearrangements either about 90% or about 30% of the time, which broadly matched IMGT annotations. A further reported finding was that TCR beta sequences accurately predicted the HLA-A and HLA-B alleles for most subjects in the first cohort. A group of highly shared sequence variants was considered likely to be a technical artifact of the sequencing pipeline. CMV serostatus was the only immune exposure information available for the cohort. According to a later analysis, most CMV-associated TCR beta chains appeared to be HLA-restricted, and the HLA associations seemed to be driven largely by CMV exposure. The classifier was reported to diagnose cytomegalovirus status with high specificity and sensitivity in both the original and validation cohorts. Because HLA typing was unavailable for some donors at each locus, only the typed subset was used in association tests. In vitro tests confirmed that three of the cytomegalovirus-associated TCR beta chains recognize cytomegalovirus antigens.

In total, 666 healthy bone marrow donors made up the cohort. All cohort members were sampled while nominally healthy, although unrecorded immune exposures were likely present. CMV serostatus was positive for 289 and negative for about half of the roughly 700 cohort members, and was not recorded for this donor. A peripheral blood sample was provided by each donor, and peripheral blood mononuclear cells were used for TCR beta sequencing. Genomic DNA was extracted from the blood cell samples with the Qiagen DNeasy Blood Extraction Kit. The chain couples TRBV19 to TRBJ1-2, and perhaps TRBD1 as D gene, on 5 matching bases. The TCR originated in a human donor in good health. Sequencing was done on a sample of PBMCs. The nucleotide sequence reads as follows: TGTGCCAGTAGTAAGACAGCCTATAACTATGGCTACACCTTC. This sequence encodes CASSKTAYNYGYTF.